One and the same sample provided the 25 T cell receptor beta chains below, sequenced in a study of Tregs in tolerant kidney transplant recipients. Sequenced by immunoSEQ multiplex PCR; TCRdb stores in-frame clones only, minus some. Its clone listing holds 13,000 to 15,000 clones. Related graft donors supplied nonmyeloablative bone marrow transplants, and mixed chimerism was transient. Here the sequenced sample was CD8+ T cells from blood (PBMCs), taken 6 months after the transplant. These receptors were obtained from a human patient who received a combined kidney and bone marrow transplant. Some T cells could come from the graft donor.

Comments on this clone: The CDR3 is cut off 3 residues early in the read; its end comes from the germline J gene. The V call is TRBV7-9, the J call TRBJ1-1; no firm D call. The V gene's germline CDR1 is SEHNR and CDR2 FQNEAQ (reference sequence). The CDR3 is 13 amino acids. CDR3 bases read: TGTGCCAGCAGTTCCCCTTCCTCAGGAGAC. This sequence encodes CASSSPSSGD. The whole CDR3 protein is CASSSPSSGDAFF.

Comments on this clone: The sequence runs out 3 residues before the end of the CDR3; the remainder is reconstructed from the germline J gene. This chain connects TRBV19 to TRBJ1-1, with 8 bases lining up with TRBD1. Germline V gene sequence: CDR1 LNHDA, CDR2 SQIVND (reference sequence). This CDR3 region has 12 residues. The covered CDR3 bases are TGTGCCAGTAACTTGGGACAGGCAGAA. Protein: CASNLGQAE. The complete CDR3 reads CASNLGQAEAFF.

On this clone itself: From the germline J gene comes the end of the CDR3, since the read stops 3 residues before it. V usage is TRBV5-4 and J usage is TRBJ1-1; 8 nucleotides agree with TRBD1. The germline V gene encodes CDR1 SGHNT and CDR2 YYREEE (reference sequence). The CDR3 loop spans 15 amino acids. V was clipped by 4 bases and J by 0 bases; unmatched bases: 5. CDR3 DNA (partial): TGTGCCAGCAGCCCCCGGGACAGGATGAACACTGAA. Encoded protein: CASSPRDRMNTE. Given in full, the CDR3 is CASSPRDRMNTEAFF.

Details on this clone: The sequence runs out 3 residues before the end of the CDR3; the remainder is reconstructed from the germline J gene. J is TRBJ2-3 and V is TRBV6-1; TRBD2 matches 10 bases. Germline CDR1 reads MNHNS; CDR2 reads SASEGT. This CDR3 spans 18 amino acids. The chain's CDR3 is CASSELAGALTYQETQYF. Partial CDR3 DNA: TGTGCCAGCAGTGAACTAGCGGGGGCCTTAACGTACCAAGAGACG.

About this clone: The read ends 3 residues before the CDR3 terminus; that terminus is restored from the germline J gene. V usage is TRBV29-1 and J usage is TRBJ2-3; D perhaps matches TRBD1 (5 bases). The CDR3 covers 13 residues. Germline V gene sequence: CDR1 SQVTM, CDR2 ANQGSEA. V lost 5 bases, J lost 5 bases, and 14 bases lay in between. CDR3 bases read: TGCAGCGTTAGGGGTCCCACGGGAGATACG. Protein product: CSVRGPTGDT. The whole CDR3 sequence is CSVRGPTGDTQYF.

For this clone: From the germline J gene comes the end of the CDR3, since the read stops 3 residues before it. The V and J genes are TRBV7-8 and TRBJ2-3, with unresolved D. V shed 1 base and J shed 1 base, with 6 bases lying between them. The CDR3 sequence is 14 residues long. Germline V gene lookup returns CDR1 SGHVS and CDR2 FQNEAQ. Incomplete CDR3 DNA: TGTGCCAGCAGCTTAGATTCGGGCACAGATACG. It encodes CASSLDSGTDT. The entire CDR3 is CASSLDSGTDTQYF.

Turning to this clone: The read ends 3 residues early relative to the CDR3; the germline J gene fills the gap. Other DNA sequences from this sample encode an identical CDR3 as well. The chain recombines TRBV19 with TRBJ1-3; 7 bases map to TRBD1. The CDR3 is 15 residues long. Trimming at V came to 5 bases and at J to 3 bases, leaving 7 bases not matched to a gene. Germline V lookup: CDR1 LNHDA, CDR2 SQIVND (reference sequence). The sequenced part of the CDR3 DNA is TGTGCCAGTAGTGCCCGACAGGGAGGTGGAAACACC. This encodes CASSARQGGGNT. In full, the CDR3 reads CASSARQGGGNTIYF. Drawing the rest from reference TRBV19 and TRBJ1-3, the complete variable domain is DGGITQSPKYLFRKEGQNVTLSCEQNLNHDAMYWYRQDPGQGLRLIYYSQIVNDFQKGDIAEGYSVSREKKESFPLTVTSAQKNPTAFYLCASSARQGGGNTIYFGEGSWLTVV.

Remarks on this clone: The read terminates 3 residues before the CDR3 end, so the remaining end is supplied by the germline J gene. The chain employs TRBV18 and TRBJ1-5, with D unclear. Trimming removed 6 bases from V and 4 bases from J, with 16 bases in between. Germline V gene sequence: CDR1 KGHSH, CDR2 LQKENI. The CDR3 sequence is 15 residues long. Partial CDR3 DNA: TGTGCCAGCTCCCCCGCGGTAGATCAGAATCAGCCC. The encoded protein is CASSPAVDQNQP. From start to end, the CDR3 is CASSPAVDQNQPQHF.

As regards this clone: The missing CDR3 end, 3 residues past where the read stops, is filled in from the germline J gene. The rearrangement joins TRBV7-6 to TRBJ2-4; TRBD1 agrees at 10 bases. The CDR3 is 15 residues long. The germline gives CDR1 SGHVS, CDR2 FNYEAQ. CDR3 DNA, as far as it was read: TGTGCCAGCAGCTTAGAGGAGACAGGGGGCTATGGT. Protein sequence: CASSLEETGGYG. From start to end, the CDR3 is CASSLEETGGYGQYF.

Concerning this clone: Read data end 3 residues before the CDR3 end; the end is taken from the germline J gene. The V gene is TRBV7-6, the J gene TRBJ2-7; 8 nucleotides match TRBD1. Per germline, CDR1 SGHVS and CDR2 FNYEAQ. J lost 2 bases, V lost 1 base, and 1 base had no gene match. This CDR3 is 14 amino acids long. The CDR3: CASSLGRGPYEQYF. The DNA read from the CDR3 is TGTGCCAGCAGCTTAGGCAGGGGGCCCTACGAG.

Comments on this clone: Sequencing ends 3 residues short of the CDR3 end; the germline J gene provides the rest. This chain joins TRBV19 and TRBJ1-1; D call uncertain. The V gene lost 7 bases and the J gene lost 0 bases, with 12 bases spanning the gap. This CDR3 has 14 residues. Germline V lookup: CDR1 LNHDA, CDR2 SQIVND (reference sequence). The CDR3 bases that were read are TGTGCCAGTACCCTACGTATCTTGAACACTGAA. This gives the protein CASTLRILNTE. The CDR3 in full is CASTLRILNTEAFF.

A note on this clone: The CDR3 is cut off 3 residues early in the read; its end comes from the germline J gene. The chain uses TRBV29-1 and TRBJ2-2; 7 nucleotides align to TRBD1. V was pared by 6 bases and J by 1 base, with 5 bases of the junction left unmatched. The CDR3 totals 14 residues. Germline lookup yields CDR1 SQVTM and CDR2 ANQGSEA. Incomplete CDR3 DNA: TGCAGCGTCGTTGGGACAGAGAACACCGGGGAG. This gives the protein CSVVGTENTGE. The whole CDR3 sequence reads CSVVGTENTGELFF.

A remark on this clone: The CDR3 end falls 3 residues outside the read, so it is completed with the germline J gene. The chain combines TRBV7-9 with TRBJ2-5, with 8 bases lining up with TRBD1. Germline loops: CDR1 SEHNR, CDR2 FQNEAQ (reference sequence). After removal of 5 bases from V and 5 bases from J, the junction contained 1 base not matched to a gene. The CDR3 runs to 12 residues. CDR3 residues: CASSRTGETQYF. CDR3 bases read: TGTGCCAGCAGCCGGACAGGGGAGACC.

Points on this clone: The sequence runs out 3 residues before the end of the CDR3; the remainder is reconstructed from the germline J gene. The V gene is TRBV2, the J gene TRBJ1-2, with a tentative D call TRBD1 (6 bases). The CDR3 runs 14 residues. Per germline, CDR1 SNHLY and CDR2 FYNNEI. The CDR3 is CASSVQQGFYDYTF. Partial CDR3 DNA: TGTGCCAGCAGTGTTCAACAGGGATTCTACGAC.

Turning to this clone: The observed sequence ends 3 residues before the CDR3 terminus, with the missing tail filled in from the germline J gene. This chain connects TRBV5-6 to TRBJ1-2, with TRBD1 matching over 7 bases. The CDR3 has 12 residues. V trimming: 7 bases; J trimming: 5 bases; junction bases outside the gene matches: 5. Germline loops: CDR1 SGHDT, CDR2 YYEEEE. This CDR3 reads CASGGTAYGYTF. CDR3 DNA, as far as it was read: TGTGCCAGCGGCGGGACAGCATATGGC.

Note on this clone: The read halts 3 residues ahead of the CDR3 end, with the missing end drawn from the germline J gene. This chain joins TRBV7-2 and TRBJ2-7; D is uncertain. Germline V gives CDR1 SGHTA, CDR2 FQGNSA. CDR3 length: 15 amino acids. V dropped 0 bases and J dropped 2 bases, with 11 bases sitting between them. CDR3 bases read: TGTGCCAGCAGCTTAGCCCCGGTAGCTGCCTACGAG. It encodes CASSLAPVAAYE. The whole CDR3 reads CASSLAPVAAYEQYF.

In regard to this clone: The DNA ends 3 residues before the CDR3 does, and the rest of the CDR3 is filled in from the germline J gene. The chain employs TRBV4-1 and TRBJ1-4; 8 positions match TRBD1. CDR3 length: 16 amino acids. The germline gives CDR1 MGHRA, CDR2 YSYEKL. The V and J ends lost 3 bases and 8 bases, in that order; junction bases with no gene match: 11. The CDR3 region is CASSHGTGSGGEKLFF. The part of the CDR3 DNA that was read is TGCGCCAGCAGCCATGGGACAGGAAGTGGAGGAGAAAAA.

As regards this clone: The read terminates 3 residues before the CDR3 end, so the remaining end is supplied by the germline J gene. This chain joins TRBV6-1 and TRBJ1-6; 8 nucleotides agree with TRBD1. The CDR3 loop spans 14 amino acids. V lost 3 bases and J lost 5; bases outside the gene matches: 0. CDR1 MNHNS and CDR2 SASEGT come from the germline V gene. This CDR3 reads CASSETGDNSPLHF. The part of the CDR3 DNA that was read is TGTGCCAGCAGTGAGACAGGGGATAATTCACCC.

CDR3 DNA (partial): TGTGCCAGCAGCCCCGGCTCCTATAATTCACCC. This codes for CASSPGSYNSP. In full, the CDR3 is CASSPGSYNSPLHF. This sequence joins TRBV12-3 or TRBV12-4 and TRBJ1-6; D not resolved. The read finishes 3 residues shy of the CDR3 end, and the germline J gene is used to complete it. The CDR3 length is 14 residues. V was clipped by 6 bases and J by 0 bases, with 6 bases between them.

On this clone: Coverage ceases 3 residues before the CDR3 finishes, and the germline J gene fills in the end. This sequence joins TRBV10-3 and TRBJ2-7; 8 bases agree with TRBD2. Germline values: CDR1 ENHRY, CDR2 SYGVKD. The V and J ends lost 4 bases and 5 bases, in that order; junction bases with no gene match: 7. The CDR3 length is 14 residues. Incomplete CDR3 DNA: TGTGCCATCAGTGCACTAGCGGATACCCACGAG. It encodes CAISALADTHE. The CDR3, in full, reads CAISALADTHEQYF.

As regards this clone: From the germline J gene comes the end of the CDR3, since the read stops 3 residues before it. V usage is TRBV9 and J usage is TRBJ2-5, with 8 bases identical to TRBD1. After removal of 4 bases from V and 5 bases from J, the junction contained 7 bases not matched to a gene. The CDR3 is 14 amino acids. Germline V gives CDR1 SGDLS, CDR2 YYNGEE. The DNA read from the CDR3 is TGTGCCAGCAGCCTTGGACAGGGTGCGGAGACC. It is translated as CASSLGQGAET. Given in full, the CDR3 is CASSLGQGAETQYF.

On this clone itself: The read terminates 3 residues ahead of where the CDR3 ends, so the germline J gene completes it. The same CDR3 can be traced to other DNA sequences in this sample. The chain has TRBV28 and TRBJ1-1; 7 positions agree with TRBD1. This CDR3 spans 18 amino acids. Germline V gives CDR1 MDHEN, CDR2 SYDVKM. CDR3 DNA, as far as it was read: TGTGCCAGCAGTCCCATCTCTAAGGCATATAGACAGGGTTTACAA. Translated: CASSPISKAYRQGLQ. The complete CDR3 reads CASSPISKAYRQGLQAFF. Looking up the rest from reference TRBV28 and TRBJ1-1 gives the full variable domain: DVKVTQSSRYLVKRTGEKVFLECVQDMDHENMFWYRQDPGLGLRLIYFSYDVKMKEKGDIPEGYSVSREKKERFSLILESASTNQTSMYLCASSPISKAYRQGLQAFFGQGTRLTVV.

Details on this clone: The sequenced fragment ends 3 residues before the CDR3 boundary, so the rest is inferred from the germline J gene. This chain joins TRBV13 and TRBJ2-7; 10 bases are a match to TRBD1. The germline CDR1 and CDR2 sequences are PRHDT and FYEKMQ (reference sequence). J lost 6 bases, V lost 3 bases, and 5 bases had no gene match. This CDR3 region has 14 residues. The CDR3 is CASSFRTGGLEQYF. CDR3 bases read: TGTGCCAGCAGCTTCCGGACAGGGGGGCTCGAG.

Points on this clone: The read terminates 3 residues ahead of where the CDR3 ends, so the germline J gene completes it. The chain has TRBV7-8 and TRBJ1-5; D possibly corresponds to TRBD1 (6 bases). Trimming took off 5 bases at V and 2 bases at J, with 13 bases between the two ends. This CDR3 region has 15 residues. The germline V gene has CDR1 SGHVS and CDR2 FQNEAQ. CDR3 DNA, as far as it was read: TGTGCCAGCAGCCCCCAGGGGTACGGCAATCAGCCC. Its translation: CASSPQGYGNQP. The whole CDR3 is CASSPQGYGNQPQHF.

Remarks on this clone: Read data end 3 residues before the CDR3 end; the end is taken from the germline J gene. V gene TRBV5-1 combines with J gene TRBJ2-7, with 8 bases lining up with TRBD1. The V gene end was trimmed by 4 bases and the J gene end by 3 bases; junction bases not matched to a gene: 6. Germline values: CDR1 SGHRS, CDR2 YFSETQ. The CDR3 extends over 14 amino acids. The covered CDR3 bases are TGCGCCAGCAGCCCAGACAGGGGCCTCTACGAG. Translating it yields CASSPDRGLYE. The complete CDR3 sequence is CASSPDRGLYEQYF.